Listed below are T cell receptor beta chains from one sample, sequenced in a study of control samples from healthy donors and cancer patients. TCRdb's table, derived via immunoSEQ multiplex PCR, lists solely in-frame clones and lacks some. The sample holds roughly 100,000 clones, 88% seen once. What was sequenced was blood. These receptors all stem from a man under 40 in good health. The conserved cysteine and the conserved F or W are not part of the CDR3 here.

V: TRBV18; J: TRBJ2-5; CDR3: ASSPPVKRETQY
V: TRBV27; J: TRBJ2-3; CDR3: ASSLNIPTDTQY
V: TRBV2; J: TRBJ1-4; CDR3: ASRVQLNEKLF
V: TRBV5-1; J: TRBJ2-7; CDR3: ASSLLASYEQY
V: TRBV19; J: TRBJ1-1; CDR3: ASNGGPVLNTEAF
V: TRBV5-1; J: TRBJ1-1; CDR3: ASSPSLRHPSPGAF
V: TRBV7-3; J: TRBJ1-1; CDR3: ASSQDRLAEAF
V: TRBV30; J: TRBJ2-2; CDR3: AWGQGAGELF
V: TRBV6-1; J: TRBJ1-3; CDR3: ASSELAPSGNTIY
V: TRBV6-6; J: TRBJ2-1; CDR3: ASSLHRTGGF
V: TRBV28; J: TRBJ2-3; CDR3: ASSFTSGRVGDTQY
V: TRBV28; J: TRBJ2-2; CDR3: ASSFRDSRGGELF
V: TRBV24-1; J: TRBJ1-2; CDR3: ATSEGQVAYGYT
V: TRBV28; J: TRBJ1-3; CDR3: ASSLDGISGNTIY
V: TRBV28; J: TRBJ1-5; CDR3: ASRSAGGGNQPQH
V: TRBV28; J: TRBJ1-2; CDR3: ASSYRLYGYT
V: TRBV7-9; J: TRBJ2-2; CDR3: ASSLWDSETGELF
V: TRBV5-4; J: TRBJ2-3; CDR3: ASSTGLATGDTQY
V: TRBV9; J: TRBJ2-5; CDR3: ASSVGTSSTETQY
V: TRBV6-5; J: TRBJ2-3; CDR3: ASSYGGARTDTQY
V: TRBV15; J: TRBJ2-1; CDR3: ATSRDPPGAASYNEQF
V: TRBV6-6; J: TRBJ2-3; CDR3: ASSSPGLAGTDTQY
V: TRBV7-3; J: TRBJ2-7; CDR3: ASRISGEIAYEQY
V: TRBV4-2; J: TRBJ2-5; CDR3: ASSNRGLGETQY
V: TRBV23-1; J: TRBJ2-7; CDR3: ASSHSRQSSYEQY
V: TRBV27; J: TRBJ2-7; CDR3: ASPNSGRYEQY